This T cell receptor beta chain is from a study of T cells in Graves' hyperthyroidism and ophthalmopathy. Study as a whole: The authors collected peripheral blood at initial diagnosis, before any treatment. Study-wide findings and caveats: Ophthalmopathy, which appeared later, was predicted by the model a median around 6.5 months before onset.

A word on this clonotype: Its antigen is unidentified.

Those with hyperthyroidism were 18 to 65 years old, newly diagnosed, and ill for under 2 months. The germline V gene encodes CDR1 LGHDT and CDR2 YNNKEL (reference sequence). J lost 4 bases, V lost 6 bases, and 6 bases had no gene match. The CDR3 totals 14 residues. The TCR beta CDR3 regions underwent amplification using RNA transcripts as the source. RT-PCR in the first round (using the HTBI primer set) targeted the TCR CDR3. TCRdb analysed the multiplex PCR reads with MiXCR anew, one entry per CDR3 protein. The sample includes roughly 170,000 distinct CDR3 sequences, 15% to 20% of them seen just once.

The receptor was derived from a woman aged 45-65 years with Graves' hyperthyroidism. Material: blood. The chain links TRBV3-1 to TRBJ2-3, with TRBD1 matching 8 bases. The CDR3 sequence: CASRNRGNADTQYF. The CDR3 nucleotides read TGTGCCAGCAGGAACAGGGGGAATGCAGATACGCAGTATTTT.